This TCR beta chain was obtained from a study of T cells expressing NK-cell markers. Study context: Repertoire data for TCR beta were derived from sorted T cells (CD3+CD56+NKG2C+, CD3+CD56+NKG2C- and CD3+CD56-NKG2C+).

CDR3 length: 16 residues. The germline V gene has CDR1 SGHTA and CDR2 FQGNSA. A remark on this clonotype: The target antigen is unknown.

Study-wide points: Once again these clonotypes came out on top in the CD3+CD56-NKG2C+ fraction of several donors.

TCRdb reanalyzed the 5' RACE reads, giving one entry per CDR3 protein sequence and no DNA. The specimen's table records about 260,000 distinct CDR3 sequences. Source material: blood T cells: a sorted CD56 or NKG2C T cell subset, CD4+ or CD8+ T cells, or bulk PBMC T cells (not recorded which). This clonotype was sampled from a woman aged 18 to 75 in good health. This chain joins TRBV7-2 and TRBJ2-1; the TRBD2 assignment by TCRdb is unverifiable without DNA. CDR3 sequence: CASSPPGLAGYNEQFF.